The T cell receptor beta chain described here comes from a study of blood T cell repertoires in COVID-19. Study details: Collection of acute and convalescent COVID-19 samples took place in the United States, Italy and Spain. T cells, B-cell-depleted T cells, or PBMCs provided the cDNA or gDNA that served as material.

The CDR3 extends over 15 amino acids. Trimming cost V 1 base and J 3 bases, with 13 bases left between them. Germline V gene data show CDR1 as SGHTA and CDR2 as FQGNSA. As originally analysed: Cell counts per sample came from amplifying reference gene primers. This table comes from immunoSEQ multiplex PCR, and its TCRdb copy is limited to in-frame clones, with some not included. V and J calls plus clone size are reproduced from that table; the DNA served to infer D and trimming. The data contain 200,000 to 250,000 clones, approximately 86% of them singletons. Material: peripheral blood. The chain has TRBV7-2 and TRBJ2-7; D is perhaps TRBD2 (6 bases). This TCR was recovered from a man at least 80 years old with acute or convalescent COVID-19. The CDR3 loop reads CASSLERGFFYEQYF. The DNA of the CDR3 is TGTGCCAGCAGCTTAGAACGGGGGTTCTTCTACGAGCAGTACTTC.